The 5 T cell receptor beta chains reported below all come from one sample, sequenced in a study of blood T cells in healthy people across ages. Primed by a sample-barcoded 5' primer and a J-beta primer mix, a second PCR proceeded for about 7 to 11 cycles. MiXCR, applied by TCRdb to the 5' RACE reads, yields one record per CDR3 protein. The profile shows approximately 600,000 distinct CDR3 sequences, 45% to 65% of them singletons. The sequenced sample was blood. Receptor source: a man between 60 and 75 years old in good health.

J is TRBJ2-1 and V is TRBV20-1, with D maybe TRBD1 (5 bases). Germline-derived CDR1 and CDR2 are DFQATT and SNEGSKA (reference sequence). There are 12 residues in the CDR3. V lost 7 bases, J lost 4 bases, and 11 bases lay in between. The CDR3 spells CSVSTGYNEQFF. The DNA of the CDR3 is TGCAGTGTCAGTACAGGTTACAATGAGCAGTTCTTC.

This clonotype was seen more than once but under ten times. The chain has TRBV3-1 and TRBJ2-5, with no clear D. The CDR3 has 16 residues. Trimming removed 3 bases at V and 13 bases at J, with 27 bases between. Germline-derived CDR1 and CDR2 are LGHDT and YNNKEL (reference sequence). CDR3 sequence reads: CASSQDPTPMVRVVYF. The CDR3 bases are TGTGCCAGCAGCCAGGACCCTACCCCGATGGTCAGAGTGGTGTACTTC.

The chain recombines TRBV29-1 with TRBJ2-3, with 9 positions matching TRBD2. Germline V gene sequence: CDR1 SQVTM, CDR2 ANQGSEA. V lost 4 bases to trimming and J lost 0 bases; unmatched junction nucleotides: 2. This CDR3 has 14 amino acids. The CDR3, as DNA: TGCAGCGTTGGTGCGGGGGGGAGCACAGATACGCAGTATTTT. Its protein is CSVGAGGSTDTQYF.

The CDR3, as DNA: TGTGCCAGCAGCCCTAGCGGGGGGAGCGCAGATACGCAGTATTTT. This codes for CASSPSGGSADTQYF. The chain joins TRBV6-5 to TRBJ2-3; the match to TRBD2 covers 11 bases. CDR3 length equals 15 residues. CDR1 and CDR2 (germline): MNHEY, SVGAGI. V gave up 6 bases and J gave up 4 bases; unmatched junction bases: 6.

This rearrangement joins TRBV20-1 to TRBJ2-7; the match to TRBD2 covers 10 bases. Looked up from germline, CDR1 is DFQATT and CDR2 is SNEGSKA (reference sequence). The CDR3 is 15 amino acids. Trimming at V came to 1 base and at J to 5 bases, leaving 8 bases not matched to a gene. CDR3 sequence reads: CSARGPSGGSHEQYF. The CDR3 coding sequence is TGCAGTGCTAGAGGTCCTAGCGGGGGTTCCCACGAGCAGTACTTC.